This T cell receptor beta chain was found in a study of long-term antiretroviral therapy in people with HIV. This clone has just one count. With V trimmed by 1 base and J by 7 bases, 5 bases remained unmatched. CDR1 and CDR2 (germline): SGHTA, FQGNSA. The CDR3 spans 15 residues. Sequencing used immunoSEQ v3.0 at survey level. TCRdb's copy holds only in-frame clones and misses some; the assay was immunoSEQ multiplex PCR. The data contain tens of thousands of clones, about nine tenths of them singletons. The sequence was obtained from a woman between 50 and 59 years old with HIV. V usage is TRBV7-2 and J usage is TRBJ2-1; TRBD2 matches at 9 bases. Sequenced here: unsorted PBMCs, sampled 0.1 years before starting antiretroviral therapy. The CDR3 protein is CASSLDGGGGNEQFF. In DNA form, the CDR3 reads TGTGCCAGCAGCTTAGATGGCGGGGGGGGGAATGAGCAGTTCTTC.